These T cell receptor beta chains were read from a single sample in a study of T-cell reconstitution after alpha-beta-depleted transplantation in children. In TCRdb, the PCR reads were re-called with MiXCR into one record per CDR3 protein. Found here are 480,000 or so distinct CDR3 sequences, roughly a tenth of them singletons; the top ten hold roughly 2%. The sample here was PBMCs, taken before TCRalphabeta/CD19-depleted stem cell transplant. These receptors were obtained from a child between 2 and 9 years old with inherited bone marrow failure, due to receive a stem cell transplant. CDR3s include the opening cysteine and the closing phenylalanine or tryptophan. The order of the fields is D gene, V gene, CDR3 length, J gene, clone size, CDR3 DNA, CDR3 protein. D genes are given only for firm matches. Expanded clones get a size class; other rows say once, few or many, or leave the size out.

-,TRBV20-1,12,TRBJ1-2,-,TGCAGCTTAAACCCAGGGGACTATGGCTACACCTTC,CSLNPGDYGYTF
-,TRBV6-5,14,TRBJ2-2,many,TGTGCCAGCAACCGTGTGGGGTCTACCGGGGAGCTGTTTTTT,CASNRVGSTGELFF
-,TRBV15,14,TRBJ1-1,many,TGTGCCACCAGCAGGCCGGGCGTGAACACTGAAGCTTTCTTT,CATSRPGVNTEAFF
TRBD1,TRBV7-9,17,TRBJ1-1,many,TGTGCCAGCAGCTCCCTACCGGGACAGGGGTTCGACACTGAAGCTTTCTTT,CASSSLPGQGFDTEAFF
-,TRBV29-1,14,TRBJ2-1,-,TGCAGCGTAGCCGGGACATCGACCGAGAATGAGCAGTTCTTC,CSVAGTSTENEQFF
TRBD2,TRBV20-1,14,TRBJ2-7,many,TGCAGTGCTAGAGAGGGCGGGAGTTTATACGAGCAGTACTTC,CSAREGGSLYEQYF
TRBD2,TRBV10-3,14,TRBJ2-5,-,TGTGCCATCAGTGGGGCGGGAGCCGGGGAGACCCAGTACTTC,CAISGAGAGETQYF
TRBD2,TRBV28,16,TRBJ2-1,many,TGTGCCAGCAGTTGGATTATTCGGGAGGGCTACAATGAGCAGTTCTTC,CASSWIIREGYNEQFF
-,TRBV7-6,12,TRBJ2-5,many,TGTGCCAGCAGCTTAGCGGCAGAGACCCAGTACTTC,CASSLAAETQYF
TRBD1,TRBV5-1,15,TRBJ1-4,-,TGCGCCAGCAGCTCTCGGACAGGGCTTAATGAAAAACTGTTTTTT,CASSSRTGLNEKLFF
-,TRBV20-1,15,TRBJ2-1,-,TGCTGTGCTAGAGTACCACTAGTCATCAGAGACGAGCAGTTCTTC,CCARVPLVIRDEQFF
TRBD2,TRBV5-1,14,TRBJ2-1,few,TGCGCCAGCAGCTCGGGCACGGGGGGCAATGAGCAGTTCTTC,CASSSGTGGNEQFF
TRBD1,TRBV20-1,15,TRBJ2-7,many,TGCAGTGCTCACGACAGGGGGCGACGCTCCTACGAGCAGTACTTC,CSAHDRGRRSYEQYF
-,TRBV12-3/TRBV12-4,20,TRBJ2-1,many,TGTGCCAGCAGTCAGCAAGAGGGAGGACCTGAGACTATCCCGATTCCTGAGCAGTTCTTC,CASSQQEGGPETIPIPEQFF
-,TRBV4-3,13,TRBJ2-1,-,TGCGCCAGCAGCCAACGACAACCGCATGAGCAGTTCTTC,CASSQRQPHEQFF
-,TRBV4-3,15,TRBJ2-1,many,TGCGCCAGCAGCCAAGAGAAATCTTCCTACAATGAGCAGTTCTTC,CASSQEKSSYNEQFF
-,TRBV4-3,17,TRBJ2-2,-,TGCGCCAGCAGCCAAGATTCGTACGGGCGGAGCACCGGGGAGCTGTTTTTT,CASSQDSYGRSTGELFF
TRBD1,TRBV10-3,13,TRBJ1-4,many,TGTGCCATCAGCCAGACAGGGGGGGAAAAACTGTTTTTT,CAISQTGGEKLFF
-,TRBV7-2,12,TRBJ2-3,many,TGTGCCAGCGATCTCTCCTCGGGTACGCAGTATTTT,CASDLSSGTQYF
-,TRBV29-1,11,TRBJ2-1,many,TGCAGCGTTTCCTTGGTCTATGAGCAGTTCTTC,CSVSLVYEQFF
-,TRBV12-3/TRBV12-4,17,TRBJ2-3,few,TGTGCCAGCACCCCCGGACTTCCCTTGGGTAGCACAGATACGCAGTATTTT,CASTPGLPLGSTDTQYF
-,TRBV28,13,TRBJ1-5,many,TGTGCCAGCACACCTCATGAAGATCAGCCCCAGCATTTT,CASTPHEDQPQHF
TRBD2,TRBV5-4,16,TRBJ2-2,many,TGTGCCAGCAGCTTGATAGCGGGAGTAGACACCGGGGAGCTGTTTTTT,CASSLIAGVDTGELFF
-,TRBV29-1,13,TRBJ1-1,few,TGCAGCGGGCTGGAGACGGTGAACACTGAAGCTTTCTTT,CSGLETVNTEAFF
TRBD2,TRBV15,15,TRBJ2-7,-,TGTGCCACCAGACCCGGGACTAGCGGAACCTACGAGCAGTACTTC,CATRPGTSGTYEQYF
-,TRBV5-5,14,TRBJ2-7,many,TGTGCCAGCAGCTTGGGACAGGATACCTACGAGCAGTACTTC,CASSLGQDTYEQYF
-,TRBV19,14,TRBJ2-3,few,TGTGCCAGTGACCGGGACGGATACACAGATACGCAGTATTTT,CASDRDGYTDTQYF
TRBD2,TRBV7-2,17,TRBJ2-5,many,TGTGCCAGCAGCTCCCTCGGACTAGCGGGAGGGCCGGGGGCCCAGTACTTC,CASSSLGLAGGPGAQYF
-,TRBV28,14,TRBJ1-2,many,TGTGCCAGCAGACCAAGGGGCAGTCATTATGGCTACACCTTC,CASRPRGSHYGYTF
-,TRBV27,14,TRBJ1-1,many,TGTGCCAGCAGTCCGGGCCTTAGGTTCACTGAAGCTTTCTTT,CASSPGLRFTEAFF
TRBD2,TRBV27,15,TRBJ2-7,many,TGTGCCAGCAGTCCCCATAGCGGGAGGGCCTACGAGCAGTACTTC,CASSPHSGRAYEQYF
TRBD1,TRBV20-1,15,TRBJ1-1,many,TGCAGTGCTAGAGATCCGACAGGGACGAACACTGAAGCTTTCTTT,CSARDPTGTNTEAFF
TRBD1,TRBV5-1,16,TRBJ2-7,few,TGCGCCAGCAGCTTGGGACAGGGAAAAGGGGCCTACGAGCAGTACTTC,CASSLGQGKGAYEQYF
TRBD2,TRBV20-1,15,TRBJ2-7,-,TGCAGTGCCTACGGACTAGCGTGGCGCTCCTACGAGCAGTACTTC,CSAYGLAWRSYEQYF
TRBD1,TRBV15,14,TRBJ2-7,many,TGTGCCACCAGCACCTCCGACAGGGTCTACGAGCAGTACTTC,CATSTSDRVYEQYF
-,TRBV18,17,TRBJ1-4,-,TGTGCCAGCTCACCACCGCTTCCGGGACATAGTAATGAAAAACTGTTTTTT,CASSPPLPGHSNEKLFF
-,TRBV7-2,16,TRBJ2-7,many,TGTGCCAGCAGTTTCACGTTCCGGGACGGACCCTACGAGCAGTACTTC,CASSFTFRDGPYEQYF
-,TRBV5-1,16,TRBJ2-2,-,TGCGCCAGCAGCTTCCCCAGGGTGACGAACACCGGGGAGCTGTTTTTT,CASSFPRVTNTGELFF
-,TRBV27,15,TRBJ2-1,many,TGTGCCAGCAGTTTGGCACAGGGCTCCTACAATGAGCAGTTCTTC,CASSLAQGSYNEQFF
-,TRBV12-3/TRBV12-4,15,TRBJ2-3,many,TGTGCCAGCAGTTTGAGCGGGCCACTCACAGATACGCAGTATTTT,CASSLSGPLTDTQYF
-,TRBV25-1,11,TRBJ2-5,many,TGTGCCAGCAGTGAATACGAGACCCAGTACTTC,CASSEYETQYF